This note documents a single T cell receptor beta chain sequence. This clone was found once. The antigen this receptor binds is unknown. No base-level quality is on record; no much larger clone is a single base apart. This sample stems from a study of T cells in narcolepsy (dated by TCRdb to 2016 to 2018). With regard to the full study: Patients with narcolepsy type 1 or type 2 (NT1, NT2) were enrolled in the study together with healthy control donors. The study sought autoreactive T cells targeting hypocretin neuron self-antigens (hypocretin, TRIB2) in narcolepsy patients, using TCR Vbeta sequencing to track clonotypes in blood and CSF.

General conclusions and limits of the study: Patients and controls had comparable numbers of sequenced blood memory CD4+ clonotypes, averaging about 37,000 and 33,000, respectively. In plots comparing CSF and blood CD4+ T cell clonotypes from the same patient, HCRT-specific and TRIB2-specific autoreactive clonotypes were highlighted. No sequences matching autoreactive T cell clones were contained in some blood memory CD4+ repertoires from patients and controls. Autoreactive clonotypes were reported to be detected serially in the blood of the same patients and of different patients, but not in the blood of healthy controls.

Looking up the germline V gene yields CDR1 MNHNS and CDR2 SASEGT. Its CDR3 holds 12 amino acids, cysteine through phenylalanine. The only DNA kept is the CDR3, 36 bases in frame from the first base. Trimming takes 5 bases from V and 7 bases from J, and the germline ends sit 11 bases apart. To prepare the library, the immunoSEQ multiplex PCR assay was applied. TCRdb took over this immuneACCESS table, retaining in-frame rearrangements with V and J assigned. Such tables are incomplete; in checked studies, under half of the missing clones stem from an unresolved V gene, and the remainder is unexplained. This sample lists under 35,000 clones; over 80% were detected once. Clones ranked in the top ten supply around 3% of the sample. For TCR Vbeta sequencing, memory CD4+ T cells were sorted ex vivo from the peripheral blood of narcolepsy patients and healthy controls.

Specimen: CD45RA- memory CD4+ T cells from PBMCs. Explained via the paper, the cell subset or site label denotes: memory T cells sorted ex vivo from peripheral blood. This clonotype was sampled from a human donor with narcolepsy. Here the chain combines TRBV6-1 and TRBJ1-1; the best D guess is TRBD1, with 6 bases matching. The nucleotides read TGTGCCAGCAGTCGAGGACAGTTTGAAGCTTTCTTT. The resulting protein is CASSRGQFEAFF.